These T cell receptor beta chains were read from a single sample in a study of T cells after yellow fever vaccination. TCRdb called the 5' RACE reads again in MiXCR, with one record for every CDR3 protein. The table has a few hundred thousand distinct CDR3 sequences, about 7% seen once; the top ten hold roughly 0.9%. Source: CD4+ T cells sorted from PBMCs, taken 15 days after the yellow fever booster vaccination. The receptors originated from a man younger than 45 who received the YFV17D yellow fever vaccine. Both conserved end residues are part of each CDR3. A D gene is named only where the DNA matches it firmly. Clone size appears in some rows only: once, few, many, or a class for an expanded clone.

D gene: TRBD2
V gene: TRBV14
J gene: TRBJ2-1
clone size: .
CDR3 DNA: TGTGCCAGCAGCCAAGTAGGACTAGCGGGAGGTTACAATGAGCAGTTCTTC
CDR3 protein: CASSQVGLAGGYNEQFF

D gene: .
V gene: TRBV5-1
J gene: TRBJ1-4
clone size: .
CDR3 DNA: TGCGCCAGCAGCTTGGGCAGTCGGGCAACTAATGAAAAACTGTTTTTT
CDR3 protein: CASSLGSRATNEKLFF

D gene: TRBD2
V gene: TRBV7-8
J gene: TRBJ2-3
clone size: .
CDR3 DNA: TGTGCCAGCAGCCGGACTAGCGGGACGACAGATACGCAGTATTTT
CDR3 protein: CASSRTSGTTDTQYF

D gene: TRBD2
V gene: TRBV27
J gene: TRBJ2-7
clone size: many
CDR3 DNA: TGTGCCAGCAGTTTCACCATGACTAGCGGGACATACGAGCAGTACTTC
CDR3 protein: CASSFTMTSGTYEQYF

D gene: TRBD2
V gene: TRBV5-1
J gene: TRBJ2-5
clone size: few
CDR3 DNA: TGCGCCAGCAGCTTCAGACTAGCGGAAGAGACCCAGTACTTC
CDR3 protein: CASSFRLAEETQYF

D gene: TRBD1
V gene: TRBV29-1
J gene: TRBJ1-5
clone size: .
CDR3 DNA: TGCAGCGTTGCGGCAGACAGGGGCAATCAGCCCCAGCATTTT
CDR3 protein: CSVAADRGNQPQHF

D gene: .
V gene: TRBV6-1
J gene: TRBJ1-5
clone size: few
CDR3 DNA: TGTGCCAGCAGTGGCGAAGGGGTAGGCAATCAGCCCCAGCATTTT
CDR3 protein: CASSGEGVGNQPQHF

D gene: TRBD2
V gene: TRBV7-6
J gene: TRBJ2-5
clone size: many
CDR3 DNA: TGTGCCAGCAGCCAGAGGACTAGCGGGAGATCAGGGACCCAGTACTTC
CDR3 protein: CASSQRTSGRSGTQYF

D gene: TRBD2
V gene: TRBV20-1
J gene: TRBJ2-2
clone size: few
CDR3 DNA: TGCAGTGCCAGAACTAGCGGGAGGTGGGTCACCGGGGAGCTGTTTTTT
CDR3 protein: CSARTSGRWVTGELFF

D gene: .
V gene: TRBV5-1
J gene: TRBJ2-1
clone size: few
CDR3 DNA: TGCGCCAGCAGCCCGCGGGACGCCTTAAGGGAGCAGTTCTTC
CDR3 protein: CASSPRDALREQFF

D gene: TRBD2
V gene: TRBV5-1
J gene: TRBJ2-3
clone size: .
CDR3 DNA: TGCGCCAGCAGCTTGGTGGGTAGCGGGACACGCACAGATACGCAGTATTTT
CDR3 protein: CASSLVGSGTRTDTQYF

D gene: .
V gene: TRBV29-1
J gene: TRBJ2-2
clone size: .
CDR3 DNA: TGCAGCGTCTCTAGCACCACCGGGGAGCTGTTTTTT
CDR3 protein: CSVSSTTGELFF

D gene: .
V gene: TRBV4-2
J gene: TRBJ2-2
clone size: .
CDR3 DNA: TGTGCCAGCAGCCAAGATCTAGGGATGAACACCGGGGAGCTGTTTTTT
CDR3 protein: CASSQDLGMNTGELFF

D gene: TRBD2
V gene: TRBV5-1
J gene: TRBJ2-2
clone size: many
CDR3 DNA: TGCGCCAGCAGCTGGACTAGCGGGGAGCTGTTTTTT
CDR3 protein: CASSWTSGELFF

D gene: TRBD1
V gene: TRBV28
J gene: TRBJ1-3
clone size: .
CDR3 DNA: TGTGCCAGCAGACCAAATAGGGACAGGGGGAACACCATATATTTT
CDR3 protein: CASRPNRDRGNTIYF

D gene: .
V gene: TRBV20-1
J gene: TRBJ2-1
clone size: .
CDR3 DNA: TGCAGTGCTTCCTACGGGACTTCGTCGGGGAATGAGCAGTTCTTC
CDR3 protein: CSASYGTSSGNEQFF

D gene: .
V gene: TRBV6-5
J gene: TRBJ2-3
clone size: .
CDR3 DNA: TGTGCCAGCAGTTACGGGGGGAGCAGAGATACGCAGTATTTT
CDR3 protein: CASSYGGSRDTQYF

D gene: .
V gene: TRBV19
J gene: TRBJ2-7
clone size: few
CDR3 DNA: TGTGCCAGTAGTATAAGCCGGGGGACGGGGGAGCAGTACTTC
CDR3 protein: CASSISRGTGEQYF

D gene: TRBD2
V gene: TRBV20-1
J gene: TRBJ2-5
clone size: many
CDR3 DNA: TGCAGTGCTAGGGAGCCGGGACTAGCGATTGAGACCCAGTACTTC
CDR3 protein: CSAREPGLAIETQYF

D gene: TRBD2
V gene: TRBV3-1
J gene: TRBJ2-1
clone size: many
CDR3 DNA: TGTGCCAGCAGCCCTAGCGGGAGTGAAAATGAGCAGTTCTTC
CDR3 protein: CASSPSGSENEQFF